One and the same sample provided the 21 T cell receptor beta chains below, sequenced in a study of CD8+ T cells in alopecia areata. Sequencing templates came from extracted RNA that was reverse transcribed into cDNA. Sequencing was performed with immunoSEQ multiplex PCR; in TCRdb, only in-frame clones are kept and a portion is missing. The sample holds some 170,000 clones, roughly 60% seen once. The source material was CD4+ T cells sorted from blood, sampled at week 0. Receptors originate from a human donor with alopecia areata.

This chain links TRBV9 with TRBJ2-7; D remains unclear. CDR1 SGDLS and CDR2 YYNGEE come from the germline V gene. This CDR3 has 15 residues. The V gene lost 0 bases and the J gene lost 2 bases, with 12 bases spanning the gap. The CDR3 reads CASSVGGPVTYEQYF. Here the CDR3 DNA reads TGTGCCAGCAGCGTAGGTGGTCCAGTGACCTACGAGCAGTACTTC.

The V and J genes are TRBV15 and TRBJ2-1; tentatively, D is TRBD1 or TRBD2 (5 bases each). Germline V lookup: CDR1 LNHNV, CDR2 YYDKDF (reference sequence). V shed 1 base and J shed 10 bases, with 8 bases lying between them. The CDR3 length is 12 residues. The CDR3 is CATSRGGIEQFF. In DNA form, the CDR3 reads TGTGCCACCAGCAGAGGGGGGATAGAGCAGTTCTTC.

This clone has only one observation. V is TRBV11-2 and J is TRBJ2-3; D perhaps matches TRBD2 (5 bases). The V gene's germline CDR1 is SGHAT and CDR2 FQNNGV. The CDR3 is made up of 14 amino acids. The V gene lost 1 base and the J gene lost 5 bases, with 10 bases spanning the gap. CDR3 residues: CASSLAIEGDTQYF. CDR3 sequence (DNA): TGTGCCAGCAGCTTAGCGATCGAGGGAGATACGCAGTATTTT.

CDR3 sequence: CATSRDRVETQYF. Written as DNA, the CDR3 is TGTGCCACCAGCAGAGATCGGGTGGAGACCCAGTACTTC. V and J are TRBV15 and TRBJ2-5; D ambiguous. The CDR3 has 13 amino acids. CDR1 is LNHNV, CDR2 YYDKDF, per germline (reference sequence). Trimming removed 0 bases from V and 5 bases from J, with 7 bases in between.

In this sample, this clone turned up a few times. The chain employs TRBV29-1 and TRBJ2-7; D not resolved. The CDR3 is 12 amino acids. Germline V gene sequence: CDR1 SQVTM, CDR2 ANQGSEA. Deletions cut 8 bases from V and 3 bases from J, with 14 bases between. The CDR3 coding sequence is TGCAGCATAACTGGACCGTTCTACGAGCAGTACTTC. Its translation: CSITGPFYEQYF.

This clone was seen a few times. The V call is TRBV29-1, the J call TRBJ2-5; 10 positions match TRBD2. Per germline, CDR1 SQVTM and CDR2 ANQGSEA. V dropped 4 bases and J dropped 1; count of bases not matched to a gene: 0. The CDR3 runs 13 residues. The CDR3 here is CSVVAGGQETQYF. CDR3 in DNA: TGCAGCGTTGTAGCGGGGGGCCAAGAGACCCAGTACTTC.

The chain is built from TRBV6-5 and TRBJ2-7; TRBD1 is a possible D gene (5 bases). Deletions cut 0 bases from V and 3 bases from J, with 12 bases between. Germline-derived CDR1 and CDR2 are MNHEY and SVGAGI. The CDR3 extends over 15 amino acids. The CDR3 region is CASSYSQGSSYEQYF. In nucleotides, the CDR3 is TGTGCCAGCAGTTACTCTCAGGGCAGTAGCTACGAGCAGTACTTC.

The rearrangement uses TRBV30 and TRBJ1-6; 8 nucleotides agree with TRBD1. Germline-derived CDR1 and CDR2 are GTSNPN and SVGIG (reference sequence). V lost 0 bases to trimming and J lost 7 bases; unmatched junction nucleotides: 11. This CDR3 region has 17 residues. This CDR3 is CAWSVRQGPAQNSPLHF. CDR3 bases: TGTGCCTGGAGTGTAAGACAGGGGCCGGCCCAGAATTCACCCCTCCACTTT.

CDR3 in DNA: TGTGCCAGCAGCTCCCAGGGCAATAATTCACCCCTCCACTTT. This sequence encodes CASSSQGNNSPLHF. The genes are TRBV13 and TRBJ1-6; tentative D call: TRBD1 (5 bases). V was clipped by 4 bases and J by 5 bases, with 9 bases between them. Germline V gives CDR1 PRHDT, CDR2 FYEKMQ (reference sequence). CDR3 length: 14 residues.

This clone appeared a few times. The chain joins TRBV29-1 to TRBJ2-2, with a possible D match to TRBD1 (6 bases). CDR3 length: 13 amino acids. Germline V gives CDR1 SQVTM, CDR2 ANQGSEA. Trimming left V 4 bases short and J 7 bases short, with 13 bases between. For the CDR3, the DNA is TGCAGCGTTGGGACCGACAGGATCGGGGAGCTGTTTTTT. Translated, it gives CSVGTDRIGELFF.

Here the CDR3 reads CASSPRQGTDNEQFF. DNA for the CDR3: TGCGCCAGCAGCCCCCGACAGGGGACGGACAATGAGCAGTTCTTC. V gene TRBV5-1 combines with J gene TRBJ2-1; TRBD1 aligns across 8 bases. Germline-derived CDR1 and CDR2 are SGHRS and YFSETQ. This CDR3 has 15 residues. Losses at the gene ends were 4 bases for V and 5 bases for J; bases not matched to a gene: 8.

The chain combines TRBV5-4 with TRBJ2-7, with TRBD1 matching 10 bases. V lost 3 bases and J lost 7; bases outside the gene matches: 13. The CDR3 has 16 residues. Germline values: CDR1 SGHNT, CDR2 YYREEE (reference sequence). This chain's CDR3 is CASSSQLGTGVREQYF. The CDR3 DNA reads TGTGCCAGCAGCTCCCAGCTCGGGACAGGGGTAAGGGAGCAGTACTTC.

V is TRBV29-1 and J is TRBJ2-7, with 10 bases identical to TRBD1. V gave up 5 bases and J gave up 3 bases; unmatched junction bases: 7. There are 14 residues in the CDR3. Germline lookup yields CDR1 SQVTM and CDR2 ANQGSEA. The CDR3 loop is CSVNLGTGDYEQYF. In DNA, the CDR3 is TGCAGCGTTAACCTCGGGACAGGGGACTACGAGCAGTACTTC.

This clone turned up a few times. This chain connects TRBV15 to TRBJ1-1, with D unclear. Trimming took off 1 base at V and 3 bases at J, with 12 bases between the two ends. Looked up from germline, CDR1 is LNHNV and CDR2 is YYDKDF (reference sequence). CDR3 length: 15 residues. The CDR3 coding sequence is TGTGCCACCAGCAGAGGCGGAGACCGAGACACTGAAGCTTTCTTT. Translation gives CATSRGGDRDTEAFF.

This clone was detected only once. The CDR3 DNA follows: TGCGCCAGCAGCCAAGATCCCCTAGGGCAGAAACAGTACTTC. Its protein is CASSQDPLGQKQYF. The chain links TRBV4-1 to TRBJ2-7; D uncertain. V was shortened by 0 bases and J by 10 bases, with 16 bases between the two germline ends. Germline V CDR1 and CDR2: MGHRA, YSYEKL. This CDR3 region has 14 residues.

The rearrangement uses TRBV14 and TRBJ2-5, with D maybe TRBD2 (5 bases). Germline CDR1 SGHDN, CDR2 FVKESK. CDR3 length: 12 amino acids. The ends were cut back, 1 base at V and 5 bases at J, with 5 bases in the middle. The chain's CDR3 is CASSQGEETQYF. The CDR3 nucleotides are TGTGCCAGCAGCCAAGGGGAGGAGACCCAGTACTTC.

The rearrangement joins TRBV5-1 to TRBJ2-2; 10 bases fit TRBD2. The CDR3 length is 16 residues. CDR1 is SGHRS, CDR2 YFSETQ, per germline. J gave up 2 bases and V 2 bases, and 3 bases lay outside the gene matches. In DNA, the CDR3 is TGCGCCAGCAGCTTTCTAGCGGGGGAAAACACCGGGGAGCTGTTTTTT. Its translation: CASSFLAGENTGELFF. The whole variable domain, filled in from reference TRBV5-1 and TRBJ2-2, reads KAGVTQTPRYLIKTRGQQVTLSCSPISGHRSVSWYQQTPGQGLQFLFEYFSETQRNKGNFPGRFSGRQFSNSRSEMNVSTLELGDSALYLCASSFLAGENTGELFFGEGSRLTVL.

V is TRBV20-1 and J is TRBJ1-1; 10 bases match TRBD1. Trimming took 3 bases from V and 8 from J; bases not matched to a gene: 0. Germline lookup yields CDR1 DFQATT and CDR2 SNEGSKA (reference sequence). The CDR3 has 11 amino acids. CDR3 region: CSARTGGEAFF. The CDR3 region has the DNA TGCAGTGCTAGGACAGGGGGCGAAGCTTTCTTT.

The chain is built from TRBV9 and TRBJ2-7; D not resolved. V lost 0 bases and J lost 6, with 13 bases in between. The CDR3 spans 14 residues. Germline V lookup: CDR1 SGDLS, CDR2 YYNGEE. The DNA of the CDR3 is TGTGCCAGCAGCGTAGGCGCCCTACCTTCCGAGCAGTACTTC. Translated, it gives CASSVGALPSEQYF. The full variable domain, in which reference TRBV9 and TRBJ2-7 provide the parts outside the CDR3, is DSGVTQTPKHLITATGQRVTLRCSPRSGDLSVYWYQQSLDQGLQFLIQYYNGEERAKGNILERFSAQQFPDLHSELNLSSLELGDSALYFCASSVGALPSEQYFGPGTRLTVT.

V gene TRBV11-2 combines with J gene TRBJ1-1; 7 bases map to TRBD1. V lost 5 bases and J lost 8; bases outside the gene matches: 5. The CDR3 has 12 residues. Germline CDR1 SGHAT, CDR2 FQNNGV. Here the CDR3 reads CASSPTQGEAFF. The CDR3 DNA sequence: TGTGCCAGCAGCCCGACACAGGGGGAAGCTTTCTTT.

J is TRBJ2-7 and V is TRBV5-6, with D maybe TRBD1 (5 bases). The CDR3 spans 14 residues. The germline CDR1 and CDR2 sequences are SGHDT and YYEEEE. V lost 4 bases and J 0 bases, leaving 11 bases between the germline ends. The DNA for the CDR3 is TGTGCCAGCAGCCCCACGACAGACTCCTACGAGCAGTACTTC. It is translated as CASSPTTDSYEQYF.